A single sample is the source of the 21 T cell receptor beta chains below, sequenced in a study of T-cell memory formation after mild COVID-19. TCRdb fed the 5' RACE reads into MiXCR, producing one record per CDR3 protein. The data contain about 440,000 distinct CDR3 sequences, around 20% of them seen just once; the ten biggest clones take up roughly 8.4%. The specimen was PBMCs or a T cell subset sorted from them (not recorded which). Source of these receptors: an adult woman who had mild COVID-19 (a few samples of this study predate the infection). Cell type and time point are not known.

This clonotype has only a few counts. The chain is built from TRBV7-2 and TRBJ2-2; unclear D gene. Trimming took off 3 bases at V and 0 bases at J, with 8 bases between the two ends. This CDR3 has 15 residues. Per the germline V gene, CDR1 is SGHTA and CDR2 is FQGNSA. CDR3 bases: TGTGCCAGCAGCTTTAGACATGCGAACACCGGGGAGCTGTTTTTT. Its translation: CASSFRHANTGELFF.

V gene TRBV5-4 combines with J gene TRBJ2-3, with 11 nucleotides matching TRBD1. CDR1 and CDR2 (germline): SGHNT, YYREEE (reference sequence). This CDR3 region has 16 residues. Trimming at V came to 3 bases and at J to 4 bases, leaving 7 bases not matched to a gene. The DNA for the CDR3 is TGTGCCAGCAGCTCGATTTGGACAGGGGGCGCAGATACGCAGTATTTT. Its translation: CASSSIWTGGADTQYF.

This clonotype was observed a few times. The chain uses TRBV7-3 and TRBJ1-1, with D perhaps TRBD1 (6 bases). CDR1 SGHTA and CDR2 FQGTGA come from the germline V gene. V lost 2 bases and J lost 4, with 14 bases in between. This CDR3 region has 15 residues. In DNA form, the CDR3 reads TGTGCCAGCAGCTTAGAGGTGGGGGGGGCCACTGAAGCTTTCTTT. This codes for CASSLEVGGATEAFF.

This clonotype was detected a few times. The J gene is TRBJ2-7, the V gene TRBV5-1, with D unresolved. Germline V gives CDR1 SGHRS, CDR2 YFSETQ. V gave up 4 bases and J gave up 7 bases, with 15 bases separating them. The CDR3 consists of 13 residues. This CDR3 reads CASSESGMIEQYF. For the CDR3, the DNA is TGCGCCAGCAGCGAGTCTGGAATGATAGAGCAGTACTTC.

This clonotype occurred a few times. The chain links TRBV15 to TRBJ2-1; no firm D call. The CDR3 runs to 17 residues. Germline CDR1 is LNHNV and CDR2 is YYDKDF (reference sequence). Trimming took off 3 bases at V and 0 bases at J, with 15 bases between the two ends. The CDR3 protein is CATSSLSLRSSYNEQFF. CDR3 nucleotides: TGTGCCACCAGCAGCCTATCCCTCAGGAGCTCCTACAATGAGCAGTTCTTC. The entire variable domain, with the rest obtained from reference TRBV15 and TRBJ2-1, is as follows: DAMVIQNPRYQVTQFGKPVTLSCSQTLNHNVMYWYQQKSSQAPKLLFHYYDKDFNNEADTPDNFQSRRPNTSFCFLDIRSPGLGDTAMYLCATSSLSLRSSYNEQFFGPGTRLTVL.

The chain uses TRBV5-4 and TRBJ2-3, with 7 bases fitting TRBD2. Looked up from germline, CDR1 is SGHNT and CDR2 is YYREEE (reference sequence). The length of the CDR3 is 16 residues. Trimming at V came to 5 bases and at J to 0 bases, leaving 9 bases not matched to a gene. The CDR3 protein is CASSSLGEGSTDTQYF. Written as DNA, the CDR3 is TGTGCCAGCAGTTCTCTTGGGGAGGGAAGCACAGATACGCAGTATTTT. The full variable domain, completed using reference TRBV5-4 and TRBJ2-3, is ETGVTQSPTHLIKTRGQQVTLRCSSQSGHNTVSWYQQALGQGPQFIFQYYREEENGRGNFPPRFSGLQFPNYSSELNVNALELDDSALYLCASSSLGEGSTDTQYFGPGTRLTVL.

CDR3 amino acids: CSASSPPGYEQYF. CDR3 nucleotide sequence: TGCAGTGCTTCCAGCCCCCCGGGTTACGAGCAGTACTTC. V is TRBV20-1 and J is TRBJ2-7; D is ambiguous. Germline assignment: CDR1 DFQATT and CDR2 SNEGSKA (reference sequence). This CDR3 has 13 residues. V lost 5 bases and J 4 bases, leaving 15 bases between the germline ends.

The V call is TRBV3-1, the J call TRBJ1-2; 8 bases align to TRBD1. CDR1 and CDR2 (germline): LGHDT, YNNKEL (reference sequence). This CDR3 region has 13 residues. The trim removed 9 bases at V and 0 bases at J, leaving 3 bases unmatched. The CDR3 loop is CASPTGANYGYTF. The CDR3 DNA sequence: TGTGCCAGTCCGACAGGGGCTAACTATGGCTACACCTTC.

Only a few counts were recorded for this clonotype. V is TRBV3-1 and J is TRBJ1-5, with D possibly TRBD1 on 5 matching bases. In germline, CDR1 is LGHDT, CDR2 YNNKEL (reference sequence). With 1 base removed from V and 3 bases from J, the gap between germline ends came to 7 bases. The CDR3 runs to 14 residues. The CDR3 DNA follows: TGTGCCAGCAGCCAAGGGGGGGACAATCAGCCCCAGCATTTT. Its translation is CASSQGGDNQPQHF.

As to this clonotype: Without the conserved terminal phenylalanine or tryptophan, this CDR3 likely stems from a read error. No DNA is shown, since the ends of the CDR3 on it are uncertain; the CDR3 is the one TCRdb lists. The chain is built from TRBV19 and TRBJ2-1. The CDR3 comprises 9 residues, both ends counted. Germline lookup yields CDR1 LNHDA and CDR2 SQIVND (reference sequence). The CDR3: CASSIERRV.

This clonotype was seen a few times. The chain carries TRBV5-1 and TRBJ2-7, with 9 bases aligning to TRBD2. CDR3 length: 16 residues. V lost 5 bases to trimming and J lost 5 bases; unmatched junction nucleotides: 14. Germline-derived CDR1 and CDR2 are SGHRS and YFSETQ. CDR3 sequence: CASRARSSGTLNEQYF. CDR3 sequence (DNA): TGCGCCAGCAGGGCTCGTTCTAGCGGGACTTTGAACGAGCAGTACTTC.

This clonotype was seen more than once but under ten times. The chain uses TRBV2 and TRBJ2-1; 13 nucleotides line up with TRBD2. V lost 5 bases to trimming and J lost 9 bases; unmatched junction nucleotides: 4. The CDR3 runs to 14 residues. The V gene's germline CDR1 is SNHLY and CDR2 FYNNEI. The CDR3 spells CASSRTSGSSEQFF. The CDR3 DNA sequence: TGTGCCAGCAGTAGGACTAGCGGGAGTAGTGAGCAGTTCTTC. The full variable domain, with the rest looked up from reference TRBV2 and TRBJ2-1, is EPEVTQTPSHQVTQMGQEVILRCVPISNHLYFYWYRQILGQKVEFLVSFYNNEISEKSEIFDDQFSVERPDGSNFTLKIRSTKLEDSAMYFCASSRTSGSSEQFFGPGTRLTVL.

This clonotype was picked up a small number of times. The V call is TRBV30, the J call TRBJ2-1; a weak D match, TRBD1 (5 bases). The CDR3 is 13 amino acids. Trimming cost V 1 base and J 2 bases, with 6 bases left between them. Germline V gene data show CDR1 as GTSNPN and CDR2 as SVGIG (reference sequence). CDR3 DNA sequence: TGTGCCTGGAGTGGACAGACCTACAATGAGCAGTTCTTC. It codes for CAWSGQTYNEQFF. Looking up the rest from reference TRBV30 and TRBJ2-1 gives the full variable domain: SQTIHQWPATLVQPVGSPLSLECTVEGTSNPNLYWYRQAAGRGLQLLFYSVGIGQISSEVPQNLSASRPQDRQFILSSKKLLLSDSGFYLCAWSGQTYNEQFFGPGTRLTVL.

The chain couples TRBV28 to TRBJ2-1; 7 bases align to TRBD1. Germline values: CDR1 MDHEN, CDR2 SYDVKM. V shed 6 bases, J shed 5 bases, and the junction held 10 bases outside the gene matches. The CDR3 loop spans 15 amino acids. CDR3: CASSSSLDRDNEQFF. The CDR3 coding sequence is TGTGCCAGCAGCTCATCTCTCGACAGGGACAATGAGCAGTTCTTC. Using reference TRBV28 and TRBJ2-1 for the parts outside the CDR3, the full variable domain is DVKVTQSSRYLVKRTGEKVFLECVQDMDHENMFWYRQDPGLGLRLIYFSYDVKMKEKGDIPEGYSVSREKKERFSLILESASTNQTSMYLCASSSSLDRDNEQFFGPGTRLTVL.

The chain combines TRBV7-8 with TRBJ1-5; the D gene is possibly TRBD1 (6 bases). Trimming removed 2 bases at V and 0 bases at J, with 11 bases between. This CDR3 region has 16 residues. The germline gives CDR1 SGHVS, CDR2 FQNEAQ. The CDR3 protein is CASSLRTVDSNQPQHF. The DNA of the CDR3 is TGTGCCAGCAGCTTAAGGACAGTCGATAGCAATCAGCCCCAGCATTTT.

This clonotype has just a few counts. This sequence joins TRBV5-1 and TRBJ1-2, with a tentative D call TRBD1 (5 bases). The CDR3 runs 14 residues. The V end lost 7 bases, the J end lost 0 bases, and 13 bases lay between the germline ends. CDR1 SGHRS and CDR2 YFSETQ come from the germline V gene. CDR3 amino acids: CASARDGANYGYTF. CDR3 sequence (DNA): TGCGCCAGCGCGAGGGACGGAGCTAACTATGGCTACACCTTC. Complete variable domain (other parts from reference TRBV5-1 and TRBJ1-2): KAGVTQTPRYLIKTRGQQVTLSCSPISGHRSVSWYQQTPGQGLQFLFEYFSETQRNKGNFPGRFSGRQFSNSRSEMNVSTLELGDSALYLCASARDGANYGYTFGSGTRLTVV.

The rearrangement links TRBV7-9 to TRBJ2-3, with 13 bases matching TRBD2. The CDR3 has 17 residues. V lost 4 bases, J lost 6 bases, and 10 bases stayed unmatched. Germline V gives CDR1 SEHNR, CDR2 FQNEAQ (reference sequence). The CDR3 region has the DNA TGTGCCAGCAGCTCCCCACTAGCGGGGGGGATTACGGATACGCAGTATTTT. Its protein product is CASSSPLAGGITDTQYF. The whole variable domain, remainder taken from reference TRBV7-9 and TRBJ2-3, is DTGVSQNPRHKITKRGQNVTFRCDPISEHNRLYWYRQTLGQGPEFLTYFQNEAQLEKSRLLSDRFSAERPKGSFSTLEIQRTEQGDSAMYLCASSSPLAGGITDTQYFGPGTRLTVL.

This clonotype was detected ten times or more. This chain joins TRBV5-1 and TRBJ2-3; 10 nucleotides match TRBD2. Germline CDR1 SGHRS, CDR2 YFSETQ. CDR3 size: 16 residues. V was pared by 1 base and J by 0 bases, with 2 bases of the junction left unmatched. CDR3 bases: TGCGCCAGCAGCTTGAAACTAGCGGGGAGCACAGATACGCAGTATTTT. Protein: CASSLKLAGSTDTQYF.

The V call is TRBV11-2, the J call TRBJ2-1; D call uncertain. Germline-derived CDR1 and CDR2 are SGHAT and FQNNGV. The CDR3 consists of 12 residues. Deletions cut 5 bases from V and 6 bases from J, with 8 bases between. The CDR3 DNA is TGTGCCAGCAGCCGGACCGTCAATGAGCAGTTCTTC. The encoded protein is CASSRTVNEQFF.

This CDR3 reads CASSYDSAYEQYF. The CDR3 DNA follows: TGTGCCAGCAGTTACGACAGTGCCTACGAGCAGTACTTC. The J gene is TRBJ2-7, the V gene TRBV6-6, with D possibly TRBD1 on 5 matching bases. V shed 2 bases and J shed 2 bases, with 7 bases lying between them. Germline loops: CDR1 MNHNY, CDR2 SVGAGI (reference sequence). The CDR3 runs 13 residues.

J is TRBJ2-3 and V is TRBV7-2; 8 bases fit TRBD2. The germline CDR1 and CDR2 sequences are SGHTA and FQGNSA. The CDR3 is 15 residues long. Losses at the gene ends were 10 bases for V and 2 bases for J; bases not matched to a gene: 11. CDR3 amino acids: CAIESGSGYTDTQYF. Here the CDR3 DNA reads TGTGCCATCGAGAGCGGGAGCGGGTACACAGATACGCAGTATTTT.